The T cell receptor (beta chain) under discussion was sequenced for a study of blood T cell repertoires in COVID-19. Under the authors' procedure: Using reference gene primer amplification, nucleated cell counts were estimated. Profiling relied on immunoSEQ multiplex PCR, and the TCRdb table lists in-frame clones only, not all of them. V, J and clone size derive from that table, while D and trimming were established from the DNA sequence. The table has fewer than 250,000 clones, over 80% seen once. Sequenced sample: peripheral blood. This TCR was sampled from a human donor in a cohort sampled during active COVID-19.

The CDR3 is CASGLGPGLVSYEQYF. CDR3 coding DNA: TGTGCCAGCGGCCTTGGACCGGGACTAGTTTCGTACGAGCAGTACTTC. The rearrangement joins TRBV2 to TRBJ2-7, with TRBD2 matching over 8 bases. V shed 8 bases, J shed 4 bases, and the junction held 16 bases outside the gene matches. CDR1 and CDR2 from the germline V gene are SNHLY and FYNNEI. The CDR3 runs 16 residues.